The sequence of this T cell receptor beta chain was determined in a study of cytomegalovirus exposure and HLA in healthy donors. Overall study context: Among about 380 genotyped donors, approximately 80% fell in the Caucasian-associated ancestry cluster. Study observations and caveats: Per a later analysis, 15,000 to 20,000 TCR beta sequences showed association with HLA alleles at 0.05 false discovery rate. Listed as cytomegalovirus-associated were 150 to 200 TCR beta chains.

Germline values: CDR1 SGHVS, CDR2 FNYEAQ. The CDR3 spans 15 residues. The germline V and J ends were trimmed by 0 bases and 5 bases, with 11 bases remaining between them. Comments on this clone: The antigen remains unidentified.

The primer mix had 60 Vbeta and 13 Jbeta primers. Authors' methods: Later, tens of millions of unique TCR beta chains were counted in an analysis, and approximately 10 million of them were shared. Measured with immunoSEQ multiplex PCR; TCRdb has only the in-frame clones, and not every one. V, J and clone size derive from that table, while D and trimming were established from the DNA sequence. The sample contains about 200,000 clones, 79% of which appear only once. V is TRBV7-6 and J is TRBJ2-1; TRBD1 might be the D (5 bases). Sample: PBMCs. The source is a male donor in good health and CMV-seropositive. The CDR3 protein is CASSLAAGPHNEQFF. The DNA for the CDR3 is TGTGCCAGCAGCTTAGCCGCAGGGCCCCACAATGAGCAGTTCTTC.